The 18 T cell receptor beta chains listed next were all sequenced from one sample in a study of blood T cell repertoires in COVID-19. The table came from immunoSEQ multiplex PCR; TCRdb's copy has only in-frame clones and leaves some out. Of 45,000 to 60,000 clones in the sample, about 89% were seen once. The specimen was peripheral blood. Source of these receptors: a man in his sixties with acute or convalescent COVID-19.

The chain combines TRBV30 with TRBJ2-2, with 7 bases lining up with TRBD1. Trimming took 2 bases from V and 0 from J; bases not matched to a gene: 3. The CDR3 is 15 residues long. Germline CDR1 is GTSNPN and CDR2 is SVGIG (reference sequence). The CDR3, as DNA: TGTGCCTGGAGTTCGGGACAGACGAACACCGGGGAGCTGTTTTTT. This sequence encodes CAWSSGQTNTGELFF.

The chain uses TRBV27 and TRBJ1-2; D not resolved. Trimming removed 2 bases from V and 4 bases from J, with 11 bases in between. Germline-derived CDR1 and CDR2 are MNHEY and SMNVEV (reference sequence). The CDR3 consists of 14 residues. The CDR3 coding sequence is TGTGCCAGCAGTTTACTCGGGAACATCTATGGCTACACCTTC. This gives the protein CASSLLGNIYGYTF.

Of note for this clone: Distinct nucleotide sequences in the sample also encode this CDR3. The chain joins TRBV5-1 to TRBJ1-3; maybe TRBD1 (5 bases). The CDR3 extends over 14 amino acids. Germline CDR1 reads SGHRS; CDR2 reads YFSETQ. V lost 0 bases and J 4 bases, leaving 8 bases between the germline ends. The CDR3 nucleotides read TGCGCCAGCAGCTTGGCAGGGTACGGAAACACCATATATTTT. It yields the protein CASSLAGYGNTIYF.

The chain combines TRBV2 with TRBJ1-5; D ambiguous. CDR3 length: 14 residues. Per germline, CDR1 SNHLY and CDR2 FYNNEI. The V end was cut by 6 bases, the J end by 5 bases, with 14 bases between. DNA of the CDR3: TGTGCCAGCAGCGCCACCCGGGGAGATCAGCCCCAGCATTTT. Encoded protein: CASSATRGDQPQHF.

V usage is TRBV5-4 and J usage is TRBJ2-1; D might be TRBD2 (6 bases). Germline lookup yields CDR1 SGHNT and CDR2 YYREEE (reference sequence). Deletions cut 0 bases from V and 0 bases from J, with 7 bases between. CDR3 length: 15 residues. CDR3 DNA sequence: TGTGCCAGCAGCTTGGACGGGAGCTCCTACAATGAGCAGTTCTTC. Protein: CASSLDGSSYNEQFF.

This clone was recorded a few times. The genes are TRBV18 and TRBJ1-4; D remains unclear. CDR3 length equals 15 residues. With 3 bases removed from V and 8 bases from J, the gap between germline ends came to 16 bases. CDR1 is KGHSH and CDR2 is LQKENI in the germline V gene. For the CDR3, the DNA is TGTGCCAGCTCACCGAGGTCGACGATTAGCGAAAAACTGTTTTTT. This encodes CASSPRSTISEKLFF.

This chain joins TRBV13 and TRBJ1-5; no reliable D call. The V gene lost 5 bases and the J gene lost 7 bases, with 18 bases spanning the gap. The CDR3 contains 15 residues. Germline CDR1 PRHDT, CDR2 FYEKMQ (reference sequence). CDR3 amino acids: CASSLRATEIQPQHF. Written as DNA, the CDR3 is TGTGCCAGCAGCCTTAGAGCGACGGAGATCCAGCCCCAGCATTTT.

This rearrangement joins TRBV7-2 to TRBJ1-2; TRBD1 aligns across 7 bases. Trimming removed 3 bases from V and 8 bases from J; junction bases left unmatched: 9. From germline, CDR1 is SGHTA and CDR2 FQGNSA. The CDR3 runs 14 residues. The CDR3: CASSLGTDNTGYTF. CDR3 DNA: TGTGCCAGCAGCTTGGGGACAGACAACACCGGCTACACCTTC.

This clone was detected only a few times. This rearrangement joins TRBV4-2 to TRBJ2-7; TRBD1 is a possible D gene (5 bases). CDR1 and CDR2 (germline): LGHNA, YNFKEQ. Trimming took 2 bases from V and 3 from J, leaving 11 bases between them. This CDR3 has 14 residues. CDR3 in amino acids: CASSQRQTNYEQYF. For the CDR3, the DNA is TGTGCCAGCAGCCAACGACAGACCAACTACGAGCAGTACTTC.

This clone was found once. CDR3 DNA sequence: TGTGCCAGCAGTGAGGCAAGACAGAATTCACCCCTCCACTTT. Encoded protein: CASSEARQNSPLHF. This chain links TRBV2 with TRBJ1-6, with D tentatively TRBD1 (5 bases). The V end was cut by 3 bases, the J end by 7 bases, with 10 bases between. Germline V gives CDR1 SNHLY, CDR2 FYNNEI. The CDR3 spans 14 residues.

This clone was observed a few times. CDR3 sequence reads: CSGAGGYGYTF. The CDR3 DNA is TGCAGTGGGGCCGGGGGGTATGGCTACACCTTC. The rearrangement joins TRBV20-1 to TRBJ1-2, with D maybe TRBD1 (5 bases). There are 11 residues in the CDR3. CDR1 is DFQATT, CDR2 SNEGSKA, per germline (reference sequence). Trimming removed 7 bases at V and 5 bases at J, with 11 bases between.

The chain is built from TRBV10-3 and TRBJ1-4, with D possibly matching TRBD1 (6 bases). Trimming left V 11 bases short and J 10 bases short, with 17 bases between. The CDR3 length is 12 residues. In germline, CDR1 is ENHRY, CDR2 SYGVKD. The chain's CDR3 is CASTGGEGKLFF. CDR3 in DNA: TGTGCCTCAACGGGGGGCGAAGGAAAACTGTTTTTT.

CDR3 sequence (DNA): TGTGCCAGCAGCGATAATGGGGCGGGGACCCCCGAGACCCAGTACTTC. Protein product: CASSDNGAGTPETQYF. This chain uses TRBV7-2 with TRBJ2-5; the D gene is possibly TRBD2 (6 bases). V lost 5 bases and J lost 5, with 21 bases in between. The CDR3 is made up of 16 amino acids. The germline V gene encodes CDR1 SGHTA and CDR2 FQGNSA.

J is TRBJ2-6 and V is TRBV19; a possible D gene is TRBD2 (5 bases). This CDR3 contains 16 residues. Germline lookup yields CDR1 LNHDA and CDR2 SQIVND (reference sequence). The ends were cut back, 6 bases at V and 2 bases at J, with 14 bases in the middle. The CDR3 loop is CASRLLSDTGANVLTF. In DNA form, the CDR3 reads TGTGCCAGTAGGCTCCTTAGCGATACTGGGGCCAACGTCCTGACTTTC.

The CDR3 here is CASSETGTSVYNEQFF. CDR3 DNA: TGCGCCAGCAGCGAAACCGGGACTAGTGTCTACAATGAGCAGTTCTTC. V and J are TRBV4-1 and TRBJ2-1; 8 nucleotides line up with TRBD2. V lost 5 bases and J lost 3; bases outside the gene matches: 9. The CDR3 loop spans 16 amino acids. CDR1 and CDR2 from the germline V gene are MGHRA and YSYEKL.

The chain has TRBV27 and TRBJ2-1, with 8 bases identical to TRBD1. The CDR3 has 16 residues. Germline V gene data show CDR1 as MNHEY and CDR2 as SMNVEV (reference sequence). J was trimmed by 7 bases and V by 5 bases; bases with no gene match: 13. In DNA, the CDR3 is TGTGCCAGCAGTCTATTACAGGGGGGAGGAGGGAATGAGCAGTTCTTC. Its translation is CASSLLQGGGGNEQFF.

Comment on this clone: A read error may produce the germline difference seen at one junction end. The chain recombines TRBV6-5 with TRBJ2-3, with D perhaps TRBD1 (6 bases). This CDR3 contains 11 residues. CDR1 is MNHEY, CDR2 SVGAGI, per germline. CDR3 region: CASSRMNRAVF. CDR3 bases: TGTGCCAGCAGTAGGATGAACAGGGCGGTTTTT.

The chain has TRBV7-8 and TRBJ1-5; no definite D call. Germline CDR1 is SGHVS and CDR2 is FQNEAQ. V lost 1 base and J 0 bases, leaving 7 bases between the germline ends. This CDR3 comprises 15 residues. This chain's CDR3 is CASSLGQDSNQPQHF. DNA for the CDR3: TGTGCCAGCAGCTTAGGCCAGGATAGCAATCAGCCCCAGCATTTT.